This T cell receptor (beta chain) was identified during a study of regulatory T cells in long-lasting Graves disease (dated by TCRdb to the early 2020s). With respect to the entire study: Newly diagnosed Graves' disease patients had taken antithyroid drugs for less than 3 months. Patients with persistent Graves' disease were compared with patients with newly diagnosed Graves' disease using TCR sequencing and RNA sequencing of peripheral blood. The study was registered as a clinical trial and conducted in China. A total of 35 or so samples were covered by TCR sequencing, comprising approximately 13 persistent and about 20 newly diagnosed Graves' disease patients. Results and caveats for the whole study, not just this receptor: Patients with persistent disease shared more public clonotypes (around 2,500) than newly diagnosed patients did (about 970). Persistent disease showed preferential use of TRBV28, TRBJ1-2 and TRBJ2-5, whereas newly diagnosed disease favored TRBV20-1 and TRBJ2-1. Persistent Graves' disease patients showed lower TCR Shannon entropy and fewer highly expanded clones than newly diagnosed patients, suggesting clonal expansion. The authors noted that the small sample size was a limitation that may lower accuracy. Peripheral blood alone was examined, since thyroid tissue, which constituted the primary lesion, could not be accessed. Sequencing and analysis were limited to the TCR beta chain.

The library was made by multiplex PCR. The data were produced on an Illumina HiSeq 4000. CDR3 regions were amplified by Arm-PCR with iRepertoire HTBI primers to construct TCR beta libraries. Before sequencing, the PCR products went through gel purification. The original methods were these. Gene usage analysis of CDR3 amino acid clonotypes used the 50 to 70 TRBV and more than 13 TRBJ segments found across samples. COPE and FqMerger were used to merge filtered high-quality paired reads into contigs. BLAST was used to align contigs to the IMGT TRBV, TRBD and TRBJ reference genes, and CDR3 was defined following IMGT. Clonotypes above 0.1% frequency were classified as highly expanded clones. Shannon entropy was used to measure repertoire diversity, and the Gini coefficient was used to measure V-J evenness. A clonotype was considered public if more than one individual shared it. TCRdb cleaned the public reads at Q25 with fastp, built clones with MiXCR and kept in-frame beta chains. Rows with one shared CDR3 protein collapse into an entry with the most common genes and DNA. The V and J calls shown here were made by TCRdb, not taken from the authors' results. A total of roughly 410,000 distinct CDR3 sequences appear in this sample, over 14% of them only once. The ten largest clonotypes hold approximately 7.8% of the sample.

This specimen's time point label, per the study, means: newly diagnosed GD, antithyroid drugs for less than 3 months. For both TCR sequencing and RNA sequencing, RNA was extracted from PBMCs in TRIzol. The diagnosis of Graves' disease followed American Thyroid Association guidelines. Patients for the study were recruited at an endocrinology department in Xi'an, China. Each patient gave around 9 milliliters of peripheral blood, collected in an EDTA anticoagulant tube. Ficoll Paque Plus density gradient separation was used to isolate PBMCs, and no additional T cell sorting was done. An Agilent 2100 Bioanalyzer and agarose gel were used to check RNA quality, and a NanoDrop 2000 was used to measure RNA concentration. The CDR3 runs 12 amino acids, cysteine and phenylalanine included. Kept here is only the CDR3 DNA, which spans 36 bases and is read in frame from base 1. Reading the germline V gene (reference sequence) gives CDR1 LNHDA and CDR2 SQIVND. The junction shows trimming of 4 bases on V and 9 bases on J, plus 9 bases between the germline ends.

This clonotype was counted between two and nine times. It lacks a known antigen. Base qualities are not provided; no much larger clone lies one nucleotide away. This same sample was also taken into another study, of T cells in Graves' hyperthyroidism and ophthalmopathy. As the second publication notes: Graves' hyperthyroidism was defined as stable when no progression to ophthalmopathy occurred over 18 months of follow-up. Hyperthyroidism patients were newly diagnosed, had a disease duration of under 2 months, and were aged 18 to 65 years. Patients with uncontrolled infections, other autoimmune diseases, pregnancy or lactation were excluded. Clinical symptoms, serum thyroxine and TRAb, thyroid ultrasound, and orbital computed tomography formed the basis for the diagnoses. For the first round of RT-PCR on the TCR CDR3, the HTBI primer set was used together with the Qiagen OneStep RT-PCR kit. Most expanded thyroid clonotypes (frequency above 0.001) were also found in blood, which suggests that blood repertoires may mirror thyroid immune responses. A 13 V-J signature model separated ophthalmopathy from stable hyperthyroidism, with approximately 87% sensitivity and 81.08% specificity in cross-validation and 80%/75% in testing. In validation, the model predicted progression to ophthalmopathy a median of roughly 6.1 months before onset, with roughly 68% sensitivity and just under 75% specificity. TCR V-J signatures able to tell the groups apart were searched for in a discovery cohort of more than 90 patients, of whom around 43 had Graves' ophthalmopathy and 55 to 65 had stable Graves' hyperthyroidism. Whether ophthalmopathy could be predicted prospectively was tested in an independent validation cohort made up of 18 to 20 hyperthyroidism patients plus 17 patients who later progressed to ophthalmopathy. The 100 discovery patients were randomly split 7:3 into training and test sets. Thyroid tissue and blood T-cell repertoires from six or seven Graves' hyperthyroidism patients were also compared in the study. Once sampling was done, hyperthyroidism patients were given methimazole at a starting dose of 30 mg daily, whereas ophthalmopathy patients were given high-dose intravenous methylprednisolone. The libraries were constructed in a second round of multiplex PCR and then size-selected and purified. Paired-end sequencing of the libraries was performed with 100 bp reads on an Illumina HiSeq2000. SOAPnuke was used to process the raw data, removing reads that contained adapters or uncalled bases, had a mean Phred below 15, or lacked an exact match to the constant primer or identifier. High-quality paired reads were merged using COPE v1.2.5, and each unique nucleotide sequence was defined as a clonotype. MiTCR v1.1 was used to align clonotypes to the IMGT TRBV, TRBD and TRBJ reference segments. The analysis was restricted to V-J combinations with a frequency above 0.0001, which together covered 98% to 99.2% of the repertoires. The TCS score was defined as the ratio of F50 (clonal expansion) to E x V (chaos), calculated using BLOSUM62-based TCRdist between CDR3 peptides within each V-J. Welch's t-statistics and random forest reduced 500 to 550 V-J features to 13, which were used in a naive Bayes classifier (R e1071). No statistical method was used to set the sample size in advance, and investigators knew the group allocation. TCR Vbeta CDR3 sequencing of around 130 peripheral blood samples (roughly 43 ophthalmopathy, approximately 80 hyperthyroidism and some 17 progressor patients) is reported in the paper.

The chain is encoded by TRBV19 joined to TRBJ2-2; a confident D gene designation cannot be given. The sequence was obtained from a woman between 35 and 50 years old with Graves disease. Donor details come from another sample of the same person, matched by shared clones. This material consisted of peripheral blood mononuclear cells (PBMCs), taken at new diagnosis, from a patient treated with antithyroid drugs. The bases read TGTGCCAGTAGTACGGGTATCAGGGAGCTGTTTTTT. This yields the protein CASSTGIRELFF.